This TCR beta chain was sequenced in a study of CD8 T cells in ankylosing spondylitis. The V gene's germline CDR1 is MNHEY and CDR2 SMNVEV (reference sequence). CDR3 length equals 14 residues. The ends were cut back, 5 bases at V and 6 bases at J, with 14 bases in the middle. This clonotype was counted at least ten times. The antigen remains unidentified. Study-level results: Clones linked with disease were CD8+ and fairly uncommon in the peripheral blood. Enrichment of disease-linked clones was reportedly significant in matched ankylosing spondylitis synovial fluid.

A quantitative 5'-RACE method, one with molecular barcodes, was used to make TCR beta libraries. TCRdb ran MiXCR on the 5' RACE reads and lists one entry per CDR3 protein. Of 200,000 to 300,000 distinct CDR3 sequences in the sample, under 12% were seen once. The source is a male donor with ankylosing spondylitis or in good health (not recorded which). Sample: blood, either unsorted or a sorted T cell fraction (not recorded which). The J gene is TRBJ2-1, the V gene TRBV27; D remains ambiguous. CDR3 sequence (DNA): TGTGCCAGCAGTCTCTCCGGGTGGGGCAATGAGCAGTTCTTC. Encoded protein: CASSLSGWGNEQFF.